A single sample is the source of the 29 T cell receptor beta chains below, sequenced in a study of cytomegalovirus exposure and HLA in healthy donors. Primers: 60 Vbeta forward and 13 Jbeta reverse. Profiled with immunoSEQ multiplex PCR; TCRdb holds only in-frame clones, not every one. The sample contains approximately 76,000 clones, 65% to 85% of which appear only once. Sequenced material: PBMCs. The source of these receptors is a woman in her 40s in good health and CMV-seropositive.

The CDR3 sequence is CASTDGQPTNEKLFF. As DNA, the CDR3 is TGTGCCAGCACCGATGGACAGCCAACTAATGAAAAACTGTTTTTT. The rearrangement joins TRBV7-9 to TRBJ1-4; D possibly corresponds to TRBD1 (6 bases). V lost 7 bases, J lost 0 bases, and 12 bases lay in between. The V gene's germline CDR1 is SEHNR and CDR2 FQNEAQ (reference sequence). The CDR3 has 15 amino acids.

The DNA for the CDR3 is TGTGCCAGCAGCCAAAGACGAGCGAGAAGCGGGGAGCTGTTTTTT. As protein: CASSQRRARSGELFF. V and J are TRBV27 and TRBJ2-2; D gene uncertain. V lost 6 bases, J lost 7 bases, and 18 bases lay in between. CDR3 length: 15 residues. CDR1 MNHEY and CDR2 SMNVEV come from the germline V gene (reference sequence).

This clone was observed a single time. This chain uses TRBV18 with TRBJ1-1; D perhaps matches TRBD1 (6 bases). The germline V gene has CDR1 KGHSH and CDR2 LQKENI. The V and J ends lost 2 bases and 1 base respectively, with 11 bases between them. This CDR3 has 15 amino acids. CDR3 in amino acids: CASSPNRAPNTEAFF. The CDR3 DNA reads TGTGCCAGCTCACCAAACAGGGCTCCGAACACTGAAGCTTTCTTT. Together with reference TRBV18 and TRBJ1-1, the CDR3 gives the full variable domain: NAGVMQNPRHLVRRRGQEARLRCSPMKGHSHVYWYRQLPEEGLKFMVYLQKENIIDESGMPKERFSAEFPKEGPSILRIQQVVRGDSAAYFCASSPNRAPNTEAFFGQGTRLTVV.

This clone has only a few counts. The rearrangement joins TRBV6-4 to TRBJ2-3; 8 bases map to TRBD1. The CDR3 sequence is 15 residues long. Trimming at V came to 1 base and at J to 1 base, leaving 1 base not matched to a gene. Germline V gives CDR1 MRHNA, CDR2 SNTAGT. CDR3 sequence (DNA): TGTGCCAGCAGTGACTTGACAGGGGGCACAGATACGCAGTATTTT. It translates to CASSDLTGGTDTQYF.

This clone was observed a few times. This is likely an artifact of a read error, given a far larger clone one base away. The J gene is TRBJ2-7, the V gene TRBV7-2; D remains unclear. This CDR3 contains 14 residues. Germline CDR1 is SGHTA and CDR2 is FQGNSA. CDR3 bases: TGTGCCAGCAGCGTAGCTGGGTCGGGCTACGAGCAGTACTTC. The encoded protein is CASSVAGSGYEQYF.

The CDR3 is CSVSTSADTQYF. The CDR3, as DNA: TGCAGCGTCTCGACTAGCGCAGATACGCAGTATTTT. J is TRBJ2-3 and V is TRBV29-1; 8 positions match TRBD2. Trimming removed 6 bases from V and 4 bases from J; junction bases left unmatched: 3. Germline loops: CDR1 SQVTM, CDR2 ANQGSEA. The CDR3 covers 12 residues.

J is TRBJ1-3 and V is TRBV27, with D tentatively TRBD1 (5 bases). Trimming removed 2 bases at V and 3 bases at J, with 8 bases between. This CDR3 comprises 14 residues. The germline gives CDR1 MNHEY, CDR2 SMNVEV (reference sequence). For the CDR3, the DNA is TGTGCCAGCAGTTTAAAGGGGTTTGGAAACACCATATATTTT. Its protein is CASSLKGFGNTIYF.

The J gene is TRBJ2-1, the V gene TRBV27; possibly TRBD2 for D (5 bases). V lost 4 bases and J 7 bases, leaving 20 bases between the germline ends. Germline-derived CDR1 and CDR2 are MNHEY and SMNVEV (reference sequence). This CDR3 contains 16 residues. Here the CDR3 DNA reads TGTGCCAGCAGTTCCCCGCTAGGAGGACCTTGGAATGAGCAGTTCTTC. Its protein product is CASSSPLGGPWNEQFF.

The genes are TRBV2 and TRBJ2-5, with 8 bases that match TRBD1. The junction had 4 bases not matched to a gene; V was cut back by 4 bases and J by 0 bases. The germline V gene has CDR1 SNHLY and CDR2 FYNNEI. The CDR3 length is 15 residues. The CDR3: CASSGQGTYQETQYF. In DNA form, the CDR3 reads TGTGCCAGCAGTGGACAGGGGACGTACCAAGAGACCCAGTACTTC.

This clone has more than one count but fewer than ten. This sequence joins TRBV28 and TRBJ1-2, with 8 bases that match TRBD1. Unmatched junction bases numbered 9, after V lost 1 base and J lost 8 bases. From germline, CDR1 is MDHEN and CDR2 SYDVKM. CDR3 size: 15 residues. The CDR3: CASSLSRGPVGGYTF. In nucleotides, the CDR3 is TGTGCCAGCAGTTTATCCAGGGGGCCCGTGGGCGGCTACACCTTC.

CDR3 DNA: TGTGCCAGCAGTGAAAGAGACTCCCGCTTCGCTGGAAACACCATATATTTT. Translating it yields CASSERDSRFAGNTIYF. The V call is TRBV6-1, the J call TRBJ1-3; D is unclear. Trimming cost V 2 bases and J 2 bases, with 16 bases left between them. CDR1 is MNHNS, CDR2 SASEGT, per germline. CDR3 size: 17 residues.

This rearrangement joins TRBV11-2 to TRBJ1-1, with 8 nucleotides matching TRBD1. Germline CDR1 SGHAT, CDR2 FQNNGV. V shed 5 bases, J shed 5 bases, and the junction held 7 bases outside the gene matches. CDR3 length: 14 amino acids. In DNA form, the CDR3 reads TGTGCCAGCAGCCCGACTGACAGGGGAACTGAAGCTTTCTTT. It is translated as CASSPTDRGTEAFF.

The genes are TRBV9 and TRBJ1-1; D is possibly TRBD1 (6 bases). V shed 4 bases and J shed 4 bases, with 11 bases lying between them. The CDR3 runs to 13 residues. CDR1 is SGDLS, CDR2 YYNGEE, per germline. CDR3 protein: CASSPGVGTEAFF. The CDR3 DNA reads TGTGCCAGCAGCCCAGGGGTCGGCACTGAAGCTTTCTTT.

About this clone itself: The conserved phenylalanine or tryptophan normally closing the CDR3 is absent here, so this likely arose from a read error. The chain has TRBV4-1 and TRBJ1-5; 12 nucleotides line up with TRBD1. With V trimmed by 7 bases and J by 6 bases, 7 bases remained unmatched. Per the germline V gene, CDR1 is MGHRA and CDR2 is YSYEKL. This CDR3 region has 15 residues. The CDR3 region is CASTRDRGRGQPQHV. CDR3 DNA: TGCGCCAGCACTCGGGACAGGGGGCGGGGTCAGCCCCAGCATGTT.

This clone has just a few counts. V and J are TRBV4-3 and TRBJ1-1, with D hard to call. CDR1 is LGHNA and CDR2 is YSLEER in the germline V gene. There are 16 residues in the CDR3. V was clipped by 0 bases and J by 3 bases, with 14 bases between them. The CDR3 protein is CASSQDIIRRDTEAFF. CDR3 nucleotides: TGCGCCAGCAGCCAAGATATCATCAGGAGGGACACTGAAGCTTTCTTT.

The rearrangement uses TRBV7-2 and TRBJ1-1, with a tentative D call TRBD1 (6 bases). V was shortened by 2 bases and J by 4 bases, with 14 bases between the two germline ends. Germline V gene lookup returns CDR1 SGHTA and CDR2 FQGNSA. This CDR3 has 15 residues. The CDR3 spells CASSLYNPGVTEAFF. CDR3 sequence (DNA): TGTGCCAGCAGCTTATACAACCCAGGGGTCACTGAAGCTTTCTTT.

Judged by abundance, this clone is medium-sized (0.01 to 0.1%). The chain is built from TRBV5-1 and TRBJ1-6; no clear D gene. Trimming left V 0 bases short and J 5 bases short, with 6 bases between. The CDR3 spans 14 residues. The germline V gene encodes CDR1 SGHRS and CDR2 YFSETQ. CDR3 sequence reads: CASSLGADNSPLHF. In DNA, the CDR3 is TGCGCCAGCAGCTTGGGTGCAGATAATTCACCCCTCCACTTT.

The genes are TRBV6-6 and TRBJ1-5, with D perhaps TRBD1 (5 bases). V dropped 7 bases and J dropped 1 base, with 14 bases sitting between them. In germline, CDR1 is MNHNY, CDR2 SVGAGI (reference sequence). The CDR3 length is 15 residues. This CDR3 is CASTPAGPSNQPQHF. Written as DNA, the CDR3 is TGTGCCAGCACCCCGGCGGGACCGAGCAATCAGCCCCAGCATTTT.

The V and J genes are TRBV4-1 and TRBJ2-1, with D possibly matching TRBD2 (6 bases). With 5 bases removed from V and 6 bases from J, the gap between germline ends came to 17 bases. This CDR3 has 15 residues. CDR1 and CDR2 (germline): MGHRA, YSYEKL. This chain's CDR3 is CASSSGPGIGNEQFF. The DNA of the CDR3 is TGCGCCAGCAGCAGCGGGCCCGGGATCGGCAATGAGCAGTTCTTC.

This clone was observed a handful of times. The V gene is TRBV7-9, the J gene TRBJ1-1; a weak D match, TRBD1 (6 bases). The CDR3 sequence is 13 residues long. V was clipped by 5 bases and J by 1 base, with 8 bases between them. The germline V gene encodes CDR1 SEHNR and CDR2 FQNEAQ (reference sequence). The CDR3 sequence: CASSPGQNTEAFF. For the CDR3, the DNA is TGTGCCAGCAGCCCGGGACAGAACACTGAAGCTTTCTTT.

This chain connects TRBV6-6 to TRBJ1-5; maybe TRBD1 (6 bases). The germline V and J ends were trimmed by 4 bases and 0 bases, with 13 bases remaining between them. Germline V gene lookup returns CDR1 MNHNY and CDR2 SVGAGI (reference sequence). This CDR3 has 16 residues. This CDR3 reads CASSSRQDFSNQPQHF. For the CDR3, the DNA is TGTGCCAGCAGTTCACGACAGGACTTTAGCAATCAGCCCCAGCATTTT.

This chain joins TRBV5-1 and TRBJ1-1, with 8 bases matching TRBD1. V lost 4 bases to trimming and J lost 6 bases; unmatched junction nucleotides: 5. The CDR3 runs 13 residues. The germline V gene encodes CDR1 SGHRS and CDR2 YFSETQ. CDR3 protein: CASSLQGEAEAFF. The CDR3 DNA reads as TGCGCCAGCAGCCTACAGGGGGAAGCTGAAGCTTTCTTT.

This chain connects TRBV27 to TRBJ1-4; no clear D gene. The CDR3 has 13 residues. V lost 4 bases, J lost 4 bases, and 7 bases lay in between. Germline V CDR1 and CDR2: MNHEY, SMNVEV (reference sequence). The CDR3 DNA is TGTGCCAGCAGTTATGGACTTAATGAAAAACTGTTTTTT. Translated, it gives CASSYGLNEKLFF.

The chain combines TRBV5-1 with TRBJ2-3, with D perhaps TRBD1 (5 bases). V gave up 0 bases and J gave up 2 bases, with 13 bases separating them. This CDR3 contains 16 residues. Germline CDR1 and CDR2: SGHRS and YFSETQ. The CDR3 nucleotides are TGCGCCAGCAGCTTGGCCGTCAGGGTGGACACAGATACGCAGTATTTT. Translated, it gives CASSLAVRVDTDTQYF.

This sequence joins TRBV6-5 and TRBJ1-5; 10 nucleotides match TRBD1. After removal of 4 bases from V and 6 bases from J, the junction contained 3 bases not matched to a gene. CDR1 is MNHEY, CDR2 SVGAGI, per germline. The CDR3 contains 14 residues. This chain's CDR3 is CASSWTGGSQPQHF. CDR3 in DNA: TGTGCCAGCAGTTGGACAGGGGGTAGTCAGCCCCAGCATTTT.

This chain links TRBV30 with TRBJ1-2; D possibly corresponds to TRBD1 (6 bases). This CDR3 is built from 14 residues. Germline V gives CDR1 GTSNPN, CDR2 SVGIG (reference sequence). The V end was cut by 5 bases, the J end by 0 bases, with 13 bases between. Here the CDR3 reads CAWLGQITNYGYTF. Here the CDR3 DNA reads TGTGCCTGGCTTGGACAGATCACTAACTATGGCTACACCTTC.

The chain joins TRBV29-1 to TRBJ1-5; 11 bases are a match to TRBD1. The trim removed 6 bases at V and 2 bases at J, leaving 3 bases unmatched. The CDR3 has 14 amino acids. Germline V lookup: CDR1 SQVTM, CDR2 ANQGSEA. The CDR3 DNA sequence: TGCAGCGTGGGGGGACAGGGGGGCAATCAGCCCCAGCATTTT. Encoded protein: CSVGGQGGNQPQHF.

The CDR3 DNA is TGTGCCAGCAGCTTGACAGGGGGCTTCCAGCCCCAGCATTTT. It is translated as CASSLTGGFQPQHF. The genes are TRBV9 and TRBJ1-5, with TRBD1 matching over 10 bases. With V trimmed by 4 bases and J by 7 bases, 5 bases remained unmatched. The CDR3 sequence is 14 residues long. CDR1 is SGDLS and CDR2 is YYNGEE in the germline V gene.

Here the CDR3 DNA reads TGCGCCAGCAGCCAAGAAGCGGGGGTACTAGCCCGGGAGACCGGGGAGCTGTTTTTT. This translates into CASSQEAGVLARETGELFF. This chain uses TRBV4-1 with TRBJ2-2, with 8 bases aligning to TRBD2. Looked up from germline, CDR1 is MGHRA and CDR2 is YSYEKL. Trimming at V came to 0 bases and at J to 5 bases, leaving 14 bases not matched to a gene. The CDR3 runs 19 residues.